Below are 27 T cell receptor beta chains sequenced from a single sample in a study of graft-versus-host responses after intestinal transplantation. Sequencing used immunoSEQ multiplex PCR; TCRdb keeps in-frame clones, though not all of them. The sample consists of 100,000 or so clones, 91% of them appearing once. Their antigens are not known. Material: unstimulated CD4+ T cells sorted from spleen or lymph node cells, obtained before transplant. These TCRs come from a human donor who was the organ donor for an intestinal transplant.

The J gene is TRBJ1-6, the V gene TRBV6-5; 8 bases align to TRBD1. The germline V gene has CDR1 MNHEY and CDR2 SVGAGI. With V trimmed by 5 bases and J by 10 bases, 4 bases remained unmatched. This CDR3 contains 13 residues. The CDR3 reads CASSNRGSSPLHF. The CDR3 DNA sequence: TGTGCCAGCAGTAACAGGGGGAGCTCACCCCTCCACTTT.

The genes are TRBV6-6 and TRBJ1-1; possibly TRBD1 for D (6 bases). V was shortened by 5 bases and J by 0 bases, with 10 bases between the two germline ends. Looked up from germline, CDR1 is MNHNY and CDR2 is SVGAGI (reference sequence). This CDR3 comprises 14 residues. The CDR3 protein is CASSGQKMNTEAFF. CDR3 DNA sequence: TGTGCCAGCAGTGGACAGAAAATGAACACTGAAGCTTTCTTT.

The chain joins TRBV30 to TRBJ1-3; 9 bases map to TRBD1. Trimming at V came to 0 bases and at J to 2 bases, leaving 20 bases not matched to a gene. CDR1 is GTSNPN, CDR2 SVGIG, per germline (reference sequence). This CDR3 has 21 residues. The CDR3: CAWSVKGWGTGRIATGNTIYF. The CDR3, as DNA: TGTGCCTGGAGTGTAAAGGGTTGGGGGACAGGGCGTATAGCGACTGGAAACACCATATATTTT.

The rearrangement uses TRBV4-1 and TRBJ2-5; TRBD2 matches at 10 bases. Germline V gene sequence: CDR1 MGHRA, CDR2 YSYEKL. The CDR3 extends over 17 amino acids. The ends lost 0 bases at V and 2 bases at J; junction bases unmatched: 6. The CDR3 DNA is TGCGCCAGCAGCCAAGATTTGGGACTAGCGTCTCAAGAGACCCAGTACTTC. Protein: CASSQDLGLASQETQYF.

This rearrangement joins TRBV7-9 to TRBJ1-1, with D unclear. The germline CDR1 and CDR2 sequences are SEHNR and FQNEAQ (reference sequence). This CDR3 spans 14 amino acids. Trimming cost V 0 bases and J 2 bases, with 7 bases left between them. The CDR3 is CASSLAEGNTEAFF. Written as DNA, the CDR3 is TGTGCCAGCAGCTTAGCTGAGGGTAACACTGAAGCTTTCTTT.

This clone appeared a single time. The chain is built from TRBV27 and TRBJ1-1, with 7 bases aligning to TRBD1. The V segment lost 5 bases and the J segment 2 bases; nucleotides outside the gene matches: 11. There are 16 residues in the CDR3. CDR1 is MNHEY and CDR2 is SMNVEV in the germline V gene (reference sequence). The CDR3 nucleotides are TGTGCCAGCAGTATTATCCCCGGACAGGTCAACACTGAAGCTTTCTTT. Its protein is CASSIIPGQVNTEAFF.

The rearrangement uses TRBV7-9 and TRBJ2-3, with D possibly matching TRBD1 (5 bases). With 5 bases removed from V and 0 bases from J, the gap between germline ends came to 12 bases. The V gene's germline CDR1 is SEHNR and CDR2 FQNEAQ (reference sequence). The CDR3 covers 15 residues. In DNA, the CDR3 is TGTGCCAGCAGCCCACAGGCCACTAGCACAGATACGCAGTATTTT. As protein: CASSPQATSTDTQYF.

This sequence joins TRBV5-1 and TRBJ1-1; D is uncertain. Germline-derived CDR1 and CDR2 are SGHRS and YFSETQ. There are 13 residues in the CDR3. The V end was cut by 5 bases, the J end by 1 base, with 9 bases between. The CDR3 DNA reads as TGCGCCAGCAGTGCGGACTGGAACACTGAAGCTTTCTTT. Translating gives CASSADWNTEAFF. The full variable domain, rest sourced from reference TRBV5-1 and TRBJ1-1, is KAGVTQTPRYLIKTRGQQVTLSCSPISGHRSVSWYQQTPGQGLQFLFEYFSETQRNKGNFPGRFSGRQFSNSRSEMNVSTLELGDSALYLCASSADWNTEAFFGQGTRLTVV.

This clone was observed a single time. This sequence joins TRBV10-3 and TRBJ2-7, with TRBD1 matching 7 bases. Germline trimming cut 5 bases from V and 0 bases from J; bases unmatched to any gene: 4. The CDR3 length is 14 residues. The germline CDR1 and CDR2 sequences are ENHRY and SYGVKD. The CDR3 loop reads CAISSRDSSYEQYF. The DNA of the CDR3 is TGTGCCATCAGTTCCCGGGACAGCTCCTACGAGCAGTACTTC.

The V call is TRBV27, the J call TRBJ2-7; D is perhaps TRBD1 (6 bases). The CDR3 loop spans 17 amino acids. V was cut by 3 bases and J by 0 bases, with 18 bases left in between. CDR1 and CDR2 from the germline V gene are MNHEY and SMNVEV (reference sequence). The chain's CDR3 is CASSFGARRGRSYEQYF. The CDR3 DNA follows: TGTGCCAGCAGTTTCGGGGCTCGCAGGGGTCGCTCCTACGAGCAGTACTTC.

The V gene is TRBV7-9, the J gene TRBJ2-5; 9 bases align to TRBD1. Germline V gives CDR1 SEHNR, CDR2 FQNEAQ (reference sequence). This CDR3 has 15 amino acids. J lost 5 bases, V lost 5 bases, and 9 bases had no gene match. The CDR3 bases are TGTGCCAGCAGCGTGAACAGGGGGCGGTGGGAGACCCAGTACTTC. Its translation: CASSVNRGRWETQYF.

The chain joins TRBV18 to TRBJ1-2; D is uncertain. V was shortened by 3 bases and J by 7 bases, with 15 bases between the two germline ends. The CDR3 consists of 14 residues. From germline, CDR1 is KGHSH and CDR2 LQKENI. The CDR3 region is CASSPVGGLSGYTF. The CDR3 DNA sequence: TGTGCCAGCTCACCGGTTGGCGGGTTGTCTGGCTACACCTTC. Full variable domain (outside the CDR3, taken from reference TRBV18 and TRBJ1-2): NAGVMQNPRHLVRRRGQEARLRCSPMKGHSHVYWYRQLPEEGLKFMVYLQKENIIDESGMPKERFSAEFPKEGPSILRIQQVVRGDSAAYFCASSPVGGLSGYTFGSGTRLTVV.

This clone has a single count. The V gene is TRBV7-3, the J gene TRBJ1-5; TRBD1 is a possible D gene (5 bases). V dropped 7 bases and J dropped 5 bases, with 27 bases sitting between them. Germline values: CDR1 SGHTA, CDR2 FQGTGA. The CDR3 length is 18 residues. The CDR3 spells CASTPLGGTMEFYQPQHF. The CDR3, as DNA: TGTGCCAGCACCCCCTTGGGCGGGACCATGGAGTTTTATCAGCCCCAGCATTTT.

This chain joins TRBV4-3 and TRBJ2-4; TRBD1 matches at 9 bases. V shed 2 bases, J shed 1 base, and the junction held 6 bases outside the gene matches. The CDR3 sequence is 17 residues long. Germline-derived CDR1 and CDR2 are LGHNA and YSLEER. The CDR3 loop is CASSQFGTGLAKNIQYF. The CDR3 nucleotides are TGCGCCAGCAGCCAATTCGGGACAGGGCTGGCCAAAAACATTCAGTACTTC.

This chain links TRBV15 with TRBJ2-3, with no clear D. The CDR3 spans 14 residues. The V gene lost 5 bases and the J gene lost 0 bases, with 9 bases spanning the gap. The germline gives CDR1 LNHNV, CDR2 YYDKDF (reference sequence). CDR3: CATSRQVSTDTQYF. CDR3 nucleotides: TGTGCCACCAGCCGGCAGGTTAGCACAGATACGCAGTATTTT.

This chain joins TRBV18 and TRBJ1-4, with 8 bases aligning to TRBD1. This CDR3 has 14 residues. The J segment lost 8 bases and the V segment lost 3 bases, leaving 5 bases of the junction unmatched. Looked up from germline, CDR1 is KGHSH and CDR2 is LQKENI. In DNA form, the CDR3 reads TGTGCCAGCTCACCCGGGACAGGTCCAGAAAAACTGTTTTTT. Amino acids: CASSPGTGPEKLFF.

This clone was detected once. The rearrangement joins TRBV7-7 to TRBJ2-5; a weak D match, TRBD1 (5 bases). V was trimmed by 1 base and J by 8 bases, leaving 11 bases between them. This CDR3 contains 13 residues. The germline CDR1 and CDR2 sequences are SSHAT and FNYEAQ (reference sequence). CDR3 loop: CASSLDAGITQYF. The CDR3 nucleotides read TGTGCCAGCAGCTTAGATGCAGGGATCACCCAGTACTTC.

This chain joins TRBV4-1 and TRBJ1-3; 8 positions agree with TRBD1. V was clipped by 4 bases and J by 0 bases; unmatched bases: 2. The CDR3 runs to 15 residues. CDR1 is MGHRA, CDR2 YSYEKL, per germline. The CDR3 sequence is CASSRTGGSGNTIYF. Here the CDR3 DNA reads TGCGCCAGCAGCCGAACAGGGGGCTCTGGAAACACCATATATTTT.

The gene calls are TRBV6-1 and TRBJ1-2; perhaps TRBD1 as D (5 bases). Germline-derived CDR1 and CDR2 are MNHNS and SASEGT. The CDR3 loop spans 13 amino acids. V shed 6 bases and J shed 5 bases, with 13 bases lying between them. CDR3 protein: CASSPRVRYGYTF. The CDR3 DNA sequence: TGTGCCAGCAGCCCCAGGGTTCGGTATGGCTACACCTTC.

The chain has TRBV7-6 and TRBJ2-5, with D perhaps TRBD2 (7 bases). Germline V gives CDR1 SGHVS, CDR2 FNYEAQ. V dropped 5 bases and J dropped 6 bases, with 19 bases sitting between them. The CDR3 loop spans 15 amino acids. CDR3 sequence: CASSPVRGGAQTQYF. The CDR3 bases are TGTGCCAGCAGCCCCGTAAGAGGGGGGGCTCAGACCCAGTACTTC.

V and J are TRBV6-5 and TRBJ1-1; D not certain. The CDR3 has 15 amino acids. Germline CDR1 MNHEY, CDR2 SVGAGI. V lost 2 bases to trimming and J lost 0 bases, with 10 bases between them. CDR3 sequence reads: CASSYAGSMNTEAFF. The CDR3 bases are TGTGCCAGCAGTTACGCGGGCAGCATGAACACTGAAGCTTTCTTT.

The CDR3 reads CASSYGGAGLAVREQFF. The CDR3, as DNA: TGTGCCAGCAGCTATGGGGGGGCGGGACTAGCGGTCAGGGAGCAGTTCTTC. The genes are TRBV27 and TRBJ2-1; 11 nucleotides align to TRBD2. J lost 10 bases, V lost 6 bases, and 17 bases had no gene match. The CDR3 consists of 17 residues. The V gene's germline CDR1 is MNHEY and CDR2 SMNVEV (reference sequence).

The chain employs TRBV7-8 and TRBJ1-4; possible D gene TRBD1, 5 bases. Germline CDR1 is SGHVS and CDR2 is FQNEAQ. Trimming removed 3 bases at V and 0 bases at J, with 17 bases between. This CDR3 has 18 amino acids. Here the CDR3 DNA reads TGTGCCAGCAGCTTCGGAAGGGGCTGGGGGGCAACTAATGAAAAACTGTTTTTT. It specifies CASSFGRGWGATNEKLFF.

The gene calls are TRBV11-2 and TRBJ1-1; D is unresolved. Germline V gene sequence: CDR1 SGHAT, CDR2 FQNNGV. The CDR3 covers 14 residues. V shed 0 bases and J shed 1 base, with 6 bases lying between them. The CDR3 sequence: CASSLDPENTEAFF. CDR3 DNA sequence: TGTGCCAGCAGCTTAGACCCAGAGAACACTGAAGCTTTCTTT.

This clone appeared a single time. The chain has TRBV7-3 and TRBJ1-6; TRBD1 is a possible D gene (6 bases). Germline V lookup: CDR1 SGHTA, CDR2 FQGTGA. With 5 bases removed from V and 7 bases from J, the gap between germline ends came to 15 bases. The CDR3 totals 15 residues. CDR3 nucleotides: TGTGCCAGCAGCACAACAGGGAACGCCAATTCACCCCTCCACTTT. Its protein is CASSTTGNANSPLHF. Supplemented by reference TRBV7-3 and TRBJ1-6, the full variable domain reads GAGVSQTPSNKVTEKGKYVELRCDPISGHTALYWYRQSLGQGPEFLIYFQGTGAADDSGLPNDRFFAVRPEGSVSTLKIQRTERGDSAVYLCASSTTGNANSPLHFGNGTRLTVT.

V gene TRBV5-1 combines with J gene TRBJ1-5; D not resolved. Trimming removed 5 bases from V and 8 bases from J, with 17 bases in between. CDR1 and CDR2 from the germline V gene are SGHRS and YFSETQ. The CDR3 runs 14 residues. CDR3 nucleotides: TGCGCCAGCAGGCCCGATACCCTTAGCAAGCCCCAGCATTTT. It codes for CASRPDTLSKPQHF.

This rearrangement joins TRBV5-5 to TRBJ1-2, with D tentatively TRBD1 (5 bases). V was clipped by 1 base and J by 8 bases, with 9 bases between them. Germline CDR1 and CDR2: SGHKS and YYEKEE (reference sequence). This CDR3 is 12 amino acids long. This chain's CDR3 is CASSLRGGGYTF. The CDR3 nucleotides read TGTGCCAGCAGCTTGAGGGGCGGCGGCTACACCTTC.